This T cell receptor (beta chain) came from a study of graft-versus-host responses after intestinal transplantation. On the study more broadly: Multivisceral, liver-intestinal, or isolated intestinal transplants were performed in recipients.

Whole-study findings and limits: The presence of high graft-versus-host to host-versus-graft clonal ratios in allografts characterized patients with graft-donor T cell macrochimerism. Recipient-marrow GvH clones were detected, some having first appeared in ileum or blood.

The bone marrow was collected post-transplant, and it came from the posterior iliac crest or another site. Note on this clone: Its antigen is undetermined.

This CDR3 spans 14 amino acids. Germline-derived CDR1 and CDR2 are LNHNV and YYDKDF (reference sequence). V shed 3 bases and J shed 0 bases, with 9 bases lying between them. Clones were sequenced by immunoSEQ multiplex PCR, and TCRdb holds only the in-frame ones, with some missing. The data show about 20,000 clones, around nine tenths seen once. V gene TRBV15 combines with J gene TRBJ2-7; D may match TRBD1 or TRBD2 (6 bases each). The origin of this receptor is a human patient who received an intestinal transplant, so some T cells may come from the graft donor. This specimen consisted of bone marrow, obtained approximately 120 days after transplant. CDR3 in DNA: TGTGCCACCAGCAGGGAGGGGGGCTCCTACGAGCAGTACTTC. The encoded protein is CATSREGGSYEQYF.